This T cell receptor (beta chain) came from a study of molecular identifiers for immune sequencing clone quantification. Across the study: RNA from roughly 20,000 or 100,000 naive CD8 cells was split five ways in replicates, with four sequenced.

Bulk libraries came from a prior protocol with listed TCR primers. TCRdb recomputed calls from the PCR reads with MiXCR, one row per CDR3 protein. The table records under 600,000 distinct CDR3 sequences, roughly a fifth of them present only once. Findings and caveats of the study: Detecting spiked Jurkat TCR RNA from one cell among roughly 1 million naive cells was reportedly possible. Same-barcode identical TCR molecules could make highly expanded clones look smaller than they are.

This clonotype showed up just a few times. Its antigen is unidentified. The specimen was naive CD8+ T cells from blood, with Jurkat cell RNA spiked in. Subset specified: FACS-sorted CD8+CD4-CCR7+CD45RA+ naive T cells. The TCR originated in a human donor in good health. Some libraries in this study had Jurkat cell RNA spiked in.

This CDR3 reads CASSLESGATNTEAFF. The CDR3 bases are TGTGCCAGCAGCCTTGAGTCAGGGGCGACGAACACTGAAGCTTTCTTT. The V and J genes are TRBV7-8 and TRBJ1-1, with D maybe TRBD1 (6 bases). Trimming removed 5 bases from V and 1 base from J, with 17 bases in between. The CDR3 spans 16 residues. From germline, CDR1 is SGHVS and CDR2 FQNEAQ.